Reported below is one T cell receptor beta chain. This record comes from a study of blood T cell repertoires in COVID-19. Study details: Donors in the United States, Italy and Spain gave samples during acute or convalescent COVID-19.

This CDR3 is 20 amino acids long. J gave up 3 bases and V 6 bases, and 20 bases lay outside the gene matches. Germline CDR1 MNHEY, CDR2 SMNVEV (reference sequence). Sequenced by immunoSEQ multiplex PCR; TCRdb stores in-frame clones only, minus some. The sample consists of about 200,000 clones, around 82% of them appearing once. The TCR sequence derives from a woman aged 70-85 years with acute or convalescent COVID-19. Sequenced: peripheral blood. This chain links TRBV27 with TRBJ2-3, with 11 bases identical to TRBD2. The DNA of the CDR3 is TGTGCCAGCAGCCATCCGGGACTAGCGGCCCCAAGAGGGGGAACAGATACGCAGTATTTT. It encodes CASSHPGLAAPRGGTDTQYF.